A selection of T cell receptor beta chains follows, all from one sample in a study of T cell repertoires in cytomegalovirus infection. TCRdb analysed the reads with MiXCR anew, one entry per CDR3 protein. The sample includes about 150,000 distinct CDR3 sequences, 20% to 30% of them seen just once. Sequencing was done on a sample of PBMCs. These receptors all come from a human donor in good health (CMV status not recorded). Some clones in this sample may be carry-over from other donors' samples. CDR3s include the opening cysteine and the closing phenylalanine or tryptophan. The D gene is left open where the match is weak. A row's size may be missing; if present it is once, few, many or a size class.

size	V	J	D	CDR3	DNA
.	TRBV7-8	TRBJ2-1	TRBD1	CASSLDRDRVREQFF	TGTGCCAGCAGCTTGGACCGGGACAGGGTGAGGGAGCAGTTCTTC
few	TRBV11-2	TRBJ2-7	.	CASSLDKLGSEQYF	TGTGCCAGCAGCTTAGATAAGCTCGGGTCCGAGCAGTACTTC
.	TRBV12-3/TRBV12-4	TRBJ1-2	.	CASKHGGGENYGYTF	TGTGCCAGCAAGCACGGGGGGGGGGAAAACTATGGCTACACCTTC
few	TRBV7-9	TRBJ2-7	.	CASSGPDYEQYF	TGTGCCAGCAGTGGTCCCGACTACGAGCAGTACTTC
.	TRBV7-3	TRBJ1-5	.	CASSLSLGQPQHF	TGTGCCAGCAGCTTATCTTTGGGTCAGCCCCAGCATTTT
few	TRBV28	TRBJ2-7	.	CASSPPVTVEQYF	TGTGCCAGCAGTCCCCCGGTAACCGTCGAGCAGTACTTC
many	TRBV7-2	TRBJ2-7	TRBD1	CASTHPDRGSYEQYF	TGTGCCAGCACGCATCCAGACAGGGGTAGCTACGAGCAGTACTTC
few	TRBV20-1	TRBJ2-7	TRBD1	CSARELGQGRYEQYF	TGCAGTGCTAGAGAACTGGGACAGGGCAGGTACGAGCAGTACTTC
many	TRBV7-2	TRBJ2-7	TRBD2	CASSSAPGGGARYEQYF	TGTGCCAGCAGCTCAGCCCCGGGCGGGGGGGCTCGCTACGAGCAGTACTTC
.	TRBV4-2	TRBJ2-1	.	CASSQDRAGYNEQFF	TGTGCCAGCAGCCAAGATCGGGCGGGCTACAATGAGCAGTTCTTC
many	TRBV7-2	TRBJ2-1	TRBD2	CASSLRTSGGNYNEQFF	TGTGCCAGCAGCCTCCGGACTAGCGGGGGGAATTACAATGAGCAGTTCTTC
few	TRBV7-3	TRBJ2-5	.	CASSLGGKEETQYF	TGTGCCAGCAGCCTTGGGGGGAAGGAAGAGACCCAGTACTTC
.	TRBV7-8	TRBJ2-7	TRBD2	CASSLVLAGGRAYEQYF	TGTGCCAGCAGCTTAGTACTAGCGGGGGGACGAGCCTACGAGCAGTACTTC
few	TRBV19	TRBJ1-1	.	CASGNSMNTEAFF	TGTGCCAGCGGGAACAGCATGAACACTGAAGCTTTCTTT
few	TRBV7-3	TRBJ2-1	.	CASSSSTGYNEQFF	TGTGCCAGCAGCTCATCTACAGGGTACAATGAGCAGTTCTTC
many	TRBV28	TRBJ1-1	.	CASSSTPAAAEAFF	TGTGCCAGCAGTTCTACCCCGGCAGCCGCAGAAGCTTTCTTT
.	TRBV12-3/TRBV12-4	TRBJ1-2	.	CASSSHSGLYGYTF	TGTGCCAGCAGTTCGCACTCAGGGCTCTATGGCTACACCTTC
.	TRBV11-2	TRBJ2-7	.	CASSFKGGYEQYF	TGTGCCAGCAGCTTCAAGGGTGGCTACGAGCAGTACTTC
few	TRBV7-7	TRBJ2-1	.	CASSILEKKAYNEQFF	TGTGCTAGCAGCATCTTAGAGAAGAAGGCCTACAATGAGCAGTTCTTC
.	TRBV7-3	TRBJ2-1	TRBD1	CASSLTDRGNEQFF	TGTGCCAGCAGCTTAACGGACAGGGGAAATGAGCAGTTCTTC
few	TRBV28	TRBJ2-1	.	CASSLWGDTLSYNEQFF	TGTGCCAGCAGTTTATGGGGCGACACCCTATCCTACAATGAGCAGTTCTTC
.	TRBV11-2	TRBJ1-2	.	CASSSALMGVGYTF	TGTGCCAGCAGCTCGGCCCTGATGGGGGTTGGCTACACCTTC
few	TRBV5-1	TRBJ1-5	.	CASSLGGVNQPQHF	TGCGCCAGCAGCTTGGGAGGCGTCAATCAGCCCCAGCATTTT
.	TRBV27	TRBJ2-2	.	CASSFEGGRTGELFF	TGTGCCAGCAGTTTTGAGGGAGGACGGACCGGGGAGCTGTTTTTT
few	TRBV29-1	TRBJ2-5	.	CSVEGGGETQYF	TGCAGCGTTGAAGGTGGAGGCGAGACCCAGTACTTC
many	TRBV12-3/TRBV12-4	TRBJ1-2	TRBD1	CASHRGTGRYGYTF	TGTGCCAGCCACCGAGGGACAGGCCGCTATGGCTACACCTTC
once	TRBV5-6	TRBJ1-6	TRBD1	CASSSPQGENSPLHF	TGTGCCAGCAGCTCACCACAGGGGGAGAATTCACCCCTCCACTTT
.	TRBV7-6	TRBJ1-1	.	CASSLSGMNTEAFF	TGTGCCAGCAGCTTGTCAGGAATGAACACTGAAGCTTTCTTT
many	TRBV7-2	TRBJ2-1	TRBD1	CASSFKGAGDNEQFF	TGTGCCAGCAGCTTTAAGGGGGCCGGCGACAATGAGCAGTTCTTC
.	TRBV28	TRBJ1-1	TRBD1	CASRLDRVAEAFF	TGTGCCAGCAGGCTAGACAGGGTAGCTGAAGCTTTCTTT
.	TRBV28	TRBJ2-7	TRBD1	CASSPQVGLGQVLF	TGTGCCAGCAGCCCTCAGGTCGGTTTGGGACAGGTTCTGTTC
.	TRBV6-1	TRBJ2-2	TRBD2	CASMTSGTGELFF	TGTGCCAGCATGACTAGCGGCACCGGGGAGCTGTTTTTT
.	TRBV28	TRBJ1-1	TRBD1	CASSLRGGQSLNTEAFF	TGTGCCAGCAGTTTAAGAGGGGGACAGTCCTTGAACACTGAAGCTTTCTTT
many	TRBV5-6	TRBJ1-5	.	CASSSTGTRQQPQHF	TGTGCCAGCAGCTCCACCGGGACAAGGCAGCAGCCCCAGCATTTT
once	TRBV29-1	TRBJ1-2	.	CSVVGASVGYTF	TGCAGCGTTGTGGGGGCGAGTGTGGGCTACACCTTC
.	TRBV27	TRBJ1-2	TRBD1	CASSFRQGAVYGYTF	TGTGCCAGCAGTTTTCGACAGGGGGCAGTCTATGGCTACACCTTC
many	TRBV7-9	TRBJ2-7	.	CASSPGLIYEQYF	TGTGCCAGCAGCCCCGGACTGATCTACGAGCAGTACTTC
once	TRBV20-1	TRBJ2-7	TRBD1	CSAPARGQSTYEQYF	TGCAGTGCTCCGGCCCGGGGACAGTCAACCTACGAGCAGTACTTC
few	TRBV20-1	TRBJ2-2	.	CSARSLAWGGELFF	TGCAGTGCTAGATCCCTAGCGTGGGGCGGGGAGCTGTTTTTT
few	TRBV6-5	TRBJ2-5	TRBD2	CASSLRLAGMQETQYF	TGTGCCAGCAGTCTAAGACTAGCGGGGATGCAAGAGACCCAGTACTTC
.	TRBV28	TRBJ1-2	TRBD1	CASSSPDRAQNTF	TGTGCCAGCAGCAGCCCCGACAGGGCGCAAAACACCTTC
many	TRBV7-2	TRBJ1-4	TRBD1	CASRDRNNEKLFF	TGTGCCAGCAGGGACAGGAATAATGAAAAACTGTTTTTT
few	TRBV27	TRBJ1-5	.	CASSPAVGVGQPQHF	TGTGCCAGCAGTCCCGCAGTAGGGGTAGGTCAGCCCCAGCATTTT
.	TRBV12-3/TRBV12-4	TRBJ1-5	TRBD1	CASSSRTGGNQPQHF	TGTGCCAGCAGTTCAAGGACAGGCGGAAATCAGCCCCAGCATTTT
few	TRBV7-9	TRBJ2-1	.	CASSRGQDYNEQFF	TGTGCCAGCAGTCGGGGGCAGGATTACAATGAGCAGTTCTTC
few	TRBV7-8	TRBJ1-3	.	CASSLNAGNTIYF	TGTGCCAGCAGCTTAAATGCTGGAAACACCATATATTTT
.	TRBV5-8	TRBJ2-7	.	CASSDTYYEQYF	TGTGCCAGCAGCGATACCTACTACGAGCAGTACTTC
many	TRBV7-3	TRBJ2-7	.	CASSLSPAYEQYF	TGTGCCAGCAGCTTATCCCCTGCCTACGAGCAGTACTTC
many	TRBV6-2/TRBV6-3	TRBJ2-1	TRBD1	CASPSGRQGSYNEQFF	TGTGCCAGCCCCTCTGGAAGACAGGGGTCCTACAATGAGCAGTTCTTC
few	TRBV18	TRBJ2-1	TRBD2	CASSPSGRGNEQFF	TGTGCCAGCTCACCTAGCGGGAGAGGTAATGAGCAGTTCTTC
many	TRBV7-8	TRBJ2-1	TRBD2	CASSLAYRLAGRKRGEQFF	TGTGCCAGCAGCTTAGCTTATCGGCTAGCGGGACGAAAGAGAGGGGAGCAGTTCTTC